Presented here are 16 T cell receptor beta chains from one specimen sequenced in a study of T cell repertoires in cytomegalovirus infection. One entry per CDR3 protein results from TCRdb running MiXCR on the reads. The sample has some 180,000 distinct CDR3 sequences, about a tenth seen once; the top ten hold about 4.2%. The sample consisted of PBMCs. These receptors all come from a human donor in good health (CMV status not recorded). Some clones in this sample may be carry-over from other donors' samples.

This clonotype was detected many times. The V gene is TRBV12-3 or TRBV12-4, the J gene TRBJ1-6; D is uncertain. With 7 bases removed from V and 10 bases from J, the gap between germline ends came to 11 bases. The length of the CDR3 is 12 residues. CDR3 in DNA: TGTGCCAGCAATCTTTATGGGTCACCCCTCCACTTT. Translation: CASNLYGSPLHF.

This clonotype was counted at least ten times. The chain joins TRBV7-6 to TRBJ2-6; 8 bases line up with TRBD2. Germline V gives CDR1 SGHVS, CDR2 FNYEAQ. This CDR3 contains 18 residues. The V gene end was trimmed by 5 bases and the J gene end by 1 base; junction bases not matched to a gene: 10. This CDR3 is CASSPRGGKGSGANVLTF. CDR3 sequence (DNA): TGTGCCAGCAGCCCTCGCGGGGGGAAGGGATCTGGGGCCAACGTCCTGACTTTC.

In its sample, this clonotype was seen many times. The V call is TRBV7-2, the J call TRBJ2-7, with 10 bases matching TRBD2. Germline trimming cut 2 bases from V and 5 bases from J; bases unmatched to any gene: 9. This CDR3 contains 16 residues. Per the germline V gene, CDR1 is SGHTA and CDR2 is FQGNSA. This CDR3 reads CASSLSASGSFHEQYF. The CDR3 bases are TGTGCCAGCAGCTTAAGTGCTAGCGGGAGTTTCCACGAGCAGTACTTC.

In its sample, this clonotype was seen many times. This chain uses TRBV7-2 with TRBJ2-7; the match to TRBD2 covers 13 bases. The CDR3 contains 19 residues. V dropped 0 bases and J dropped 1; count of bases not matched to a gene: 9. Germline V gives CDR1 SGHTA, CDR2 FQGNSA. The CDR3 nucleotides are TGTGCCAGCAGCTTAGCCGGAATAGGGACTAGCGGGATGTCCTACGAGCAGTACTTC. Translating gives CASSLAGIGTSGMSYEQYF.

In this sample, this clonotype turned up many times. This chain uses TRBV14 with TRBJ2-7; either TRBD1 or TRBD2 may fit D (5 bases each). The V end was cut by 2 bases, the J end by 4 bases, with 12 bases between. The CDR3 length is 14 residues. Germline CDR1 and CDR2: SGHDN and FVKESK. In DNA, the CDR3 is TGTGCCAGCAGCCAACCGGGACGGAATTACGAGCAGTACTTC. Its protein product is CASSQPGRNYEQYF.

This CDR3 is CASSRDRDEQFF. CDR3 DNA: TGCGCCAGCAGTCGCGACAGGGATGAGCAGTTCTTC. The V gene is TRBV4-3, the J gene TRBJ2-1, with 7 bases that match TRBD1. From germline, CDR1 is LGHNA and CDR2 YSLEER. This CDR3 region has 12 residues. The trim removed 6 bases at V and 8 bases at J, leaving 4 bases unmatched.

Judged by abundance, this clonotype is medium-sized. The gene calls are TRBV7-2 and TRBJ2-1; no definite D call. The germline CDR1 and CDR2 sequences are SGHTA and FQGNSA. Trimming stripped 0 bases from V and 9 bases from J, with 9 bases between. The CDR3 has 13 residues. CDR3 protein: CASSLASQTEQFF. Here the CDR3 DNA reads TGTGCCAGCAGCTTAGCTTCACAGACTGAGCAGTTCTTC.

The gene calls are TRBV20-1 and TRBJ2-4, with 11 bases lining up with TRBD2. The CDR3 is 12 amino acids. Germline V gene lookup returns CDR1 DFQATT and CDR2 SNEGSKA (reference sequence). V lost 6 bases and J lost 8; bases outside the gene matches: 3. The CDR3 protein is CSATSGSYIQYF. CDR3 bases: TGCAGTGCCACTAGCGGGAGTTACATTCAGTACTTC.

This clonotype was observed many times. The CDR3 sequence is CAIRGQVNNSPLHF. For the CDR3, the DNA is TGTGCCATCAGGGGACAGGTCAATAATTCACCCCTCCACTTT. V is TRBV10-3 and J is TRBJ1-6; 8 bases are a match to TRBD1. The CDR3 contains 14 residues. Germline lookup yields CDR1 ENHRY and CDR2 SYGVKD. The V segment lost 6 bases and the J segment 5 bases; nucleotides outside the gene matches: 3.

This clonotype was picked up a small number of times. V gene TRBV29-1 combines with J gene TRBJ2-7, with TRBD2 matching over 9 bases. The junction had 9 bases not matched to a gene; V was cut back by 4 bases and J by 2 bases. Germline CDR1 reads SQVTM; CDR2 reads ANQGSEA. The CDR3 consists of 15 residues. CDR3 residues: CSVGSWPSGTYEQYF. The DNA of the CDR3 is TGCAGCGTTGGTTCGTGGCCTAGCGGGACCTACGAGCAGTACTTC.

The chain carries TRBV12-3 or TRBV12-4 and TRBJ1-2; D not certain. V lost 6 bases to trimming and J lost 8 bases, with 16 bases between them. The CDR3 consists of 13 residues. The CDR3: CASSRTLVDGYTF. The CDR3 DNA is TGTGCCAGCAGCCGTACATTAGTTGACGGCTACACCTTC.

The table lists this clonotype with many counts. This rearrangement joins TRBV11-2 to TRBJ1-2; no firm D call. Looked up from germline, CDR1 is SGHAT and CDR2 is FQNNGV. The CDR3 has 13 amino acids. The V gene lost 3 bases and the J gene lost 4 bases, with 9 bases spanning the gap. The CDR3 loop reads CASSLKNSYGYTF. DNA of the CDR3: TGTGCCAGCAGCTTGAAGAACAGCTATGGCTACACCTTC.

The CDR3 DNA reads TGTGCCAGCAGGCTGAACCAGGGTTCCTATGGCTACACCTTC. This translates into CASRLNQGSYGYTF. The rearrangement joins TRBV28 to TRBJ1-2; D perhaps matches TRBD1 (5 bases). There are 14 residues in the CDR3. Germline loops: CDR1 MDHEN, CDR2 SYDVKM. The ends were cut back, 6 bases at V and 4 bases at J, with 15 bases in the middle.

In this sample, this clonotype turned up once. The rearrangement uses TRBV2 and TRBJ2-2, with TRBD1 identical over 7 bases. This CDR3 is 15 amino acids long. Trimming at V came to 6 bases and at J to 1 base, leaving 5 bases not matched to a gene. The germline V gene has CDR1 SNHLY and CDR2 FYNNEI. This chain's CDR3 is CASSPDRRNTGELFF. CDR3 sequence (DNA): TGTGCCAGCAGCCCGGACAGGAGGAACACCGGGGAGCTGTTTTTT.

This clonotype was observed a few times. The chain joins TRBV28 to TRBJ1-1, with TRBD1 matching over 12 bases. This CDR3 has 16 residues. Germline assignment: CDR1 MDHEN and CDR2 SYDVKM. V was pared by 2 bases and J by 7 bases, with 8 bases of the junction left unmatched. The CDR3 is CASSLLPGQGAGEAFF. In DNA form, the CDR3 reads TGTGCCAGCAGTTTACTCCCGGGACAGGGGGCAGGTGAAGCTTTCTTT.

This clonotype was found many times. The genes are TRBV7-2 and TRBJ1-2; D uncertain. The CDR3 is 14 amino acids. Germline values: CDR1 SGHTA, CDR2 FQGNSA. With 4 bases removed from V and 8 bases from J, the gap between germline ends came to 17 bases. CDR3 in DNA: TGTGCCAGCAGCTCGGCGATACATAGTGGGGGCTACACCTTC. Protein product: CASSSAIHSGGYTF.